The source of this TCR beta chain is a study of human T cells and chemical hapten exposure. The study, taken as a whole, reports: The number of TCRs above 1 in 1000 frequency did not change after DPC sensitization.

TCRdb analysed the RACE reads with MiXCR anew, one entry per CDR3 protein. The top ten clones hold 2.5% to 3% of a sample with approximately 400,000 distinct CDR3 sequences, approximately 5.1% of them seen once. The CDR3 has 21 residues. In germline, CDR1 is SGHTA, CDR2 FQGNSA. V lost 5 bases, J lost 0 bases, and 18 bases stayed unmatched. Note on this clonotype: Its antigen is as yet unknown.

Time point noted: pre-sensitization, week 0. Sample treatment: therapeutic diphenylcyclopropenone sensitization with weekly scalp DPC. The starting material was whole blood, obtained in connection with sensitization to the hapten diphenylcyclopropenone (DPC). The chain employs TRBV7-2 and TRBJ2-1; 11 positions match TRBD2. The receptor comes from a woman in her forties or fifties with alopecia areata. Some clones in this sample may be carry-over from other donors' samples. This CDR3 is CASSTPPLAGGAFGSYNEQFF. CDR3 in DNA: TGTGCCAGCAGCACCCCTCCCCTAGCGGGAGGTGCATTTGGCTCCTACAATGAGCAGTTCTTC.